What follows describes a single TCR beta chain. TCRdb passed the RT-PCR reads through MiXCR, listing each CDR3 protein once. The sample lists more than 500,000 distinct CDR3 sequences; 10% to 12% were seen once. The sample belongs to a study of response to subunit inactivated influenza vaccine. The data were also submitted as part of a second study, on T cells expressing NK-cell markers. That study adds: 5'RACE template switching with UMIs generated TCR beta cDNA.

The material sequenced was PBMCs from blood, taken on the day of vaccination. This TCR came from a man aged 45-65 years who received an inactivated influenza vaccine.

The CDR3 here is CSAPEAGYNSPLHF. The CDR3 region has the DNA TGCAGTGCACCCGAGGCCGGTTATAATTCACCCCTCCACTTT. The chain carries TRBV20-1 and TRBJ1-6; D gene uncertain. The ends were cut back, 6 bases at V and 4 bases at J, with 13 bases in the middle. This CDR3 comprises 14 residues. In germline, CDR1 is DFQATT, CDR2 SNEGSKA (reference sequence).